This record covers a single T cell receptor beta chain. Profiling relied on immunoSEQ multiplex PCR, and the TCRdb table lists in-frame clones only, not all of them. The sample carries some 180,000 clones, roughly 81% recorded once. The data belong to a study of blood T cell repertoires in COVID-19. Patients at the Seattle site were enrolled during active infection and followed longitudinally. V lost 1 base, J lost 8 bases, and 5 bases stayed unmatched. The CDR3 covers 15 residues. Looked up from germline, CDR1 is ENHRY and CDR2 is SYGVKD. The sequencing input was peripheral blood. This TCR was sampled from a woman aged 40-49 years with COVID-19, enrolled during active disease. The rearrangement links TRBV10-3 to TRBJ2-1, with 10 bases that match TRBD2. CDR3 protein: CAISELGLANHEQFF. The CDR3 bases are TGTGCCATCAGTGAGTTGGGACTAGCGAATCATGAGCAGTTCTTC.